These 13 T cell receptor beta chains originate from one sample sequenced in a study of T cell repertoires in cytomegalovirus infection. No cognate antigen is known for these TCRs. TCRdb re-derived calls from the reads in MiXCR, one entry per CDR3 protein. The table includes some 320,000 distinct CDR3 sequences, 25% to 30% detected once. The specimen comprised cultured PBMCs, sampled from culture after CMV antigen stimulation. These receptor sequences come from a human donor in good health (CMV status not recorded). Some clones in this sample may be carry-over from other donors' samples.

CDR3 protein: CASSYGVGVANVLTF. The CDR3 nucleotides are TGTGCCAGCAGTTACGGCGTTGGGGTGGCCAACGTCCTGACTTTC. The chain is built from TRBV6-5 and TRBJ2-6; no reliable D call. This CDR3 contains 15 residues. The germline CDR1 and CDR2 sequences are MNHEY and SVGAGI. V was shortened by 2 bases and J by 6 bases, with 11 bases between the two germline ends.

This clonotype was detected only a few times. V gene TRBV6-5 combines with J gene TRBJ2-1; 14 bases align to TRBD2. There are 15 residues in the CDR3. Germline V gene sequence: CDR1 MNHEY, CDR2 SVGAGI. V lost 6 bases to trimming and J lost 8 bases; unmatched junction nucleotides: 6. CDR3 sequence (DNA): TGTGCCAGCAGACAACCGGGACTAGCGGGAGATGAGCAGTTCTTC. It encodes CASRQPGLAGDEQFF.

CDR3 protein: CASSIRTTKQDTQYF. CDR3 coding DNA: TGTGCCAGTAGTATCCGGACAACAAAGCAGGATACGCAGTATTTT. The chain has TRBV19 and TRBJ2-3, with a tentative D call TRBD1 (5 bases). Germline V gene lookup returns CDR1 LNHDA and CDR2 SQIVND (reference sequence). This CDR3 comprises 15 residues. V was pared by 3 bases and J by 6 bases, with 16 bases between.

This clonotype was observed a handful of times. This rearrangement joins TRBV5-4 to TRBJ2-3; D unclear. Per germline, CDR1 SGHNT and CDR2 YYREEE (reference sequence). The CDR3 covers 12 residues. Trimming took 1 base from V and 10 from J, leaving 10 bases between them. The CDR3 DNA reads as TGTGCCAGCAGCTTGTGGCCTCTAGCGCAGTATTTT. Protein sequence: CASSLWPLAQYF.

This clonotype has only a few counts. The V call is TRBV27, the J call TRBJ2-1; the D is unclear. From germline, CDR1 is MNHEY and CDR2 SMNVEV (reference sequence). Trimming left V 7 bases short and J 4 bases short, with 8 bases between. The CDR3 is 12 amino acids. CDR3 sequence (DNA): TGTGCCAGCAAGACACCTTACAATGAGCAGTTCTTC. This translates into CASKTPYNEQFF.

This clonotype was observed at least ten times. This rearrangement joins TRBV19 to TRBJ2-7, with 8 bases matching TRBD1. The V gene's germline CDR1 is LNHDA and CDR2 SQIVND (reference sequence). Losses at the gene ends were 3 bases for V and 2 bases for J; bases not matched to a gene: 9. CDR3 size: 16 residues. The CDR3 loop reads CASSISAGGQTYEQYF. The DNA of the CDR3 is TGTGCCAGTAGTATTTCGGCAGGGGGCCAAACCTACGAGCAGTACTTC.

This clonotype occurred a few times. The V and J genes are TRBV7-3 and TRBJ2-1; TRBD2 matches 9 bases. Losses at the gene ends were 5 bases for V and 9 bases for J; bases not matched to a gene: 11. This CDR3 is built from 15 residues. CDR1 and CDR2 (germline): SGHTA, FQGTGA. The CDR3, as DNA: TGTGCCAGCAGCCCCCGAGTAGCGGGAGTCGGTGAGCAGTTCTTC. It specifies CASSPRVAGVGEQFF.

The chain uses TRBV28 and TRBJ2-1; the D call may be TRBD1 or TRBD2 (5 bases each). The V gene's germline CDR1 is MDHEN and CDR2 SYDVKM. This CDR3 is built from 19 residues. Trimming cost V 4 bases and J 4 bases, with 26 bases left between them. CDR3 coding DNA: TGTGCCAGCAGTTCGACAGCGGTCTTGTCTTCCTTTCTTTACAATGAGCAGTTCTTC. It specifies CASSSTAVLSSFLYNEQFF.

The V call is TRBV7-2, the J call TRBJ1-5, with D possibly TRBD1 on 6 matching bases. V was trimmed by 6 bases and J by 9 bases, leaving 15 bases between them. Per the germline V gene, CDR1 is SGHTA and CDR2 is FQGNSA. The CDR3 covers 13 residues. The CDR3: CASSRGRVWPQHF. CDR3 nucleotides: TGTGCCAGCAGTCGGGGGCGAGTTTGGCCCCAGCATTTT.

The rearrangement links TRBV11-2 to TRBJ2-3; 10 positions agree with TRBD1. The germline V gene has CDR1 SGHAT and CDR2 FQNNGV. V dropped 4 bases and J dropped 0; count of bases not matched to a gene: 1. The CDR3 totals 15 residues. The CDR3 nucleotides are TGTGCCAGCAGCTGGACAGGGGGAAGCACAGATACGCAGTATTTT. This translates into CASSWTGGSTDTQYF.

The chain couples TRBV27 to TRBJ1-2, with D unclear. Trimming pared 7 bases from V and 8 bases from J, leaving 29 bases between. Germline CDR1 reads MNHEY; CDR2 reads SMNVEV (reference sequence). The CDR3 is 17 residues long. The CDR3 loop is CASTIRSSCYPLGGYTF. The CDR3 nucleotides read TGTGCCAGCACCATACGGTCGTCGTGTTACCCTCTCGGAGGCTACACCTTC.

V gene TRBV2 combines with J gene TRBJ2-5, with 9 bases lining up with TRBD2. The length of the CDR3 is 16 residues. With 1 base clipped from V and 7 bases from J, the junction kept 10 bases outside the gene matches. Germline CDR1 is SNHLY and CDR2 is FYNNEI. The CDR3 protein is CASSEGLAASKRTQYF. The CDR3 DNA reads TGTGCCAGCAGTGAAGGACTAGCGGCGTCTAAAAGGACCCAGTACTTC. The full variable domain, in which reference TRBV2 and TRBJ2-5 provide the parts outside the CDR3, is EPEVTQTPSHQVTQMGQEVILRCVPISNHLYFYWYRQILGQKVEFLVSFYNNEISEKSEIFDDQFSVERPDGSNFTLKIRSTKLEDSAMYFCASSEGLAASKRTQYFGPGTRLLVL.

This clonotype turned up a few times. The V gene is TRBV7-9, the J gene TRBJ2-3, with D possibly TRBD2 on 5 matching bases. This CDR3 spans 19 amino acids. Germline CDR1 and CDR2: SEHNR and FQNEAQ (reference sequence). Trimming pared 1 base from V and 9 bases from J, leaving 29 bases between. The chain's CDR3 is CASSLVPRVTSGGGHTQYF. The CDR3 DNA sequence: TGTGCCAGCAGCTTAGTCCCTCGGGTTACAAGCGGAGGAGGCCACACGCAGTATTTT.